This TCR beta chain was recorded in a study of beta chain features in type 1 diabetes. This clone was found a few times. Its antigen is currently unknown. Post-sort purity exceeded 95% for all sorted populations. The germline V gene encodes CDR1 MNHNS and CDR2 SASEGT. The CDR3 has 15 amino acids. The germline V and J ends were trimmed by 9 bases and 0 bases, with 12 bases remaining between them. Study results and caveats: TCRB CDR3s from Type 1 diabetes patients were moderately but significantly shorter in all four CD4+ subsets.

Reverse transcribing all isolated RNA meant expressed TCRB transcripts were sequenced. The study obtained an average of roughly 1 million reads from stem cell-like memory T cell samples. Only in-frame clones appear in the TCRdb table, and some are missing; sequencing was by immunoSEQ multiplex PCR. Among fewer than 16,000 clones listed, around 76% were seen once. The sequencing sample was made of stem cell memory CD4+ T cells from blood. This TCR was sampled from a young woman with type 1 diabetes. The rearrangement joins TRBV6-1 to TRBJ2-6, with D tentatively TRBD1 (5 bases). The CDR3 nucleotides are TGTGCCAGTCTTTTTAGGGGCTCTGGGGCCAACGTCCTGACTTTC. Translating gives CASLFRGSGANVLTF.